What follows are 13 T cell receptor beta chains derived from one specimen sequenced in a study of immune heterogeneity within non-small cell lung tumors (dated by TCRdb to the late 2010s). For the TCR template, genomic DNA was extracted from bulk tumor tissue, and 600 ng of gDNA was amplified for each sample. Multiple biopsies per primary tumor were taken during surgery, spaced as far apart as possible within the tumor mass. The study cohort was described as untreated, and patients were newly diagnosed NSCLC cases undergoing curative surgery. Sequenced on a HiSeq X Ten. The TCR beta CDR3 region was amplified with a multiplex PCR system whose first round ran for 9 to 10 cycles using 32 V-gene forward primers and 13 J-gene reverse primers. TCRdb ran its own pipeline on the public reads, namely fastp trimming at Q25 and MiXCR clone calling, and kept in-frame beta chains. Rows with one shared CDR3 protein collapse into an entry with the most common genes and DNA. The sample table contains some 9,800 distinct CDR3 sequences; only one count was recorded for under 20% of them. 3.7% of the sample goes to the ten largest clones.

Sequenced: lung tumor tissue. The source is a man aged 35-49 years with non-small cell lung cancer.

This clonotype is medium-sized within its sample. The chain joins TRBV4-2 to TRBJ2-7, with D uncertain. This CDR3 has 12 amino acids. Germline V gives CDR1 LGHNA, CDR2 YNFKEQ. The V gene lost 5 bases and the J gene lost 3 bases, with 8 bases spanning the gap. The CDR3 DNA is TGTGCCAGCAGCTTGGCCGGCTACGAGCAGTACTTC. It codes for CASSLAGYEQYF.

To note about this clonotype: This sequence may be a read error, since a much larger clone differs from it by one base. The V and J genes are TRBV7-9 and TRBJ1-1, with D unresolved. This CDR3 has 15 amino acids. Trimming stripped 7 bases from V and 0 bases from J, with 15 bases between. CDR1 is SEHNR, CDR2 FQNEAQ, per germline (reference sequence). The CDR3 reads CASIVASTVNTEAFF. In nucleotides, the CDR3 is TGTGCCAGCATCGTAGCCTCTACAGTGAACACTGAAGCTTTCTTT.

This clonotype was counted many times. The chain combines TRBV20-1 with TRBJ2-1; D gene unclear. V shed 2 bases and J shed 0 bases, with 8 bases lying between them. Germline V gene lookup returns CDR1 DFQATT and CDR2 SNEGSKA (reference sequence). The CDR3 loop spans 14 amino acids. The CDR3 loop is CSARRQSSYNEQFF. The CDR3 DNA follows: TGCAGTGCTAGACGCCAGAGCTCCTACAATGAGCAGTTCTTC.

The gene calls are TRBV6-6 and TRBJ2-5; D possibly corresponds to TRBD2 (6 bases). Per the germline V gene, CDR1 is MNHNY and CDR2 is SVGAGI (reference sequence). The CDR3 runs 14 residues. The germline V and J ends were trimmed by 1 base and 12 bases, with 18 bases remaining between them. For the CDR3, the DNA is TGTGCCAGCAGTTACTTTGGGACTGGGGTATCAGAGTACTTC. Its translation is CASSYFGTGVSEYF.

This clonotype was seen only a few times. The V gene is TRBV7-3, the J gene TRBJ2-1; 8 bases fit TRBD2. V shed 4 bases, J shed 3 bases, and the junction held 5 bases outside the gene matches. The CDR3 extends over 15 amino acids. Germline V lookup: CDR1 SGHTA, CDR2 FQGTGA. The CDR3 spells CASSSAGGRYNEQFF. CDR3 DNA sequence: TGTGCCAGCAGCTCCGCGGGGGGACGCTACAATGAGCAGTTCTTC.

This clonotype was seen ten or more times. V and J are TRBV29-1 and TRBJ1-3, with D hard to call. The V end was cut by 7 bases, the J end by 4 bases, with 11 bases between. This CDR3 comprises 12 residues. CDR1 is SQVTM, CDR2 ANQGSEA, per germline. DNA for the CDR3: TGCAGCGCCACCCGGGAGGGAAACACCATATATTTT. Its translation: CSATREGNTIYF.

In its sample, this clonotype was seen many times. This chain links TRBV6-1 with TRBJ2-5; 16 bases are shared with TRBD2. The ends lost 6 bases at V and 5 bases at J; junction bases unmatched: 9. The CDR3 contains 17 residues. The germline gives CDR1 MNHNS, CDR2 SASEGT. The CDR3: CASRGLAGGPDVETQYF. Written as DNA, the CDR3 is TGTGCCAGCAGGGGACTAGCGGGGGGGCCGGATGTGGAGACCCAGTACTTC.

The chain combines TRBV20-1 with TRBJ2-7, with 13 positions matching TRBD2. The ends lost 0 bases at V and 5 bases at J; junction bases unmatched: 13. CDR1 and CDR2 (germline): DFQATT, SNEGSKA (reference sequence). The CDR3 spans 18 residues. CDR3 bases: TGCAGTGCTAGAGATCCCGGACTAGCGGGAGTGGATATTAACGAGCAGTACTTC. This encodes CSARDPGLAGVDINEQYF.

This clonotype is judged medium-sized. This chain links TRBV6-2 or TRBV6-3 with TRBJ1-5; 8 bases match TRBD1. The CDR3 is made up of 15 amino acids. After removal of 6 bases from V and 1 base from J, the junction contained 5 bases not matched to a gene. The germline V gene encodes CDR1 MNHEY and CDR2 SVGEGT. CDR3 loop: CASRRQGASNQPQHF. CDR3 in DNA: TGTGCCAGCAGAAGGCAGGGGGCGAGCAATCAGCCCCAGCATTTT.

This clonotype appeared many times. The rearrangement joins TRBV20-1 to TRBJ1-4; weak D call: TRBD1 (6 bases). The ends were cut back, 1 base at V and 8 bases at J, with 14 bases in the middle. CDR3 length equals 14 residues. From germline, CDR1 is DFQATT and CDR2 SNEGSKA (reference sequence). The CDR3 here is CSARVAGADEKLFF. The DNA for the CDR3 is TGCAGTGCTAGAGTCGCGGGGGCTGACGAAAAACTGTTTTTT.

As concerns this clonotype: One end of the junction is discordant with germline, which a read error may explain. The chain has TRBV7-8 and TRBJ2-3; TRBD2 agrees at 10 bases. The CDR3 covers 13 residues. The germline V gene has CDR1 SGHVS and CDR2 FQNEAQ. The CDR3 region is CASSSSGGDTQSF. The CDR3 DNA reads TGTGCCAGCAGCTCTAGCGGGGGAGATACGCAGTCTTTT.

This clonotype qualifies as medium-sized. The V gene is TRBV10-1, the J gene TRBJ2-7, with a tentative D call TRBD1 (6 bases). This CDR3 contains 13 residues. The ends were cut back, 4 bases at V and 6 bases at J, with 13 bases in the middle. The V gene's germline CDR1 is WNHNN and CDR2 SYGVQD (reference sequence). As DNA, the CDR3 is TGCGCCAGCAGTGCATCAACCAGGGGCGAGCAGTACTTC. Its translation: CASSASTRGEQYF.

By sample fraction, this clonotype is medium-sized. The V and J genes are TRBV4-2 and TRBJ1-4; TRBD1 matches 7 bases. The V segment lost 3 bases and the J segment 0 bases; nucleotides outside the gene matches: 19. This CDR3 has 21 amino acids. The germline CDR1 and CDR2 sequences are LGHNA and YNFKEQ. CDR3 nucleotides: TGTGCCAGCAGCCATATCCACTTCCGGGACAGCCATTCTCCAACTAATGAAAAACTGTTTTTT. Translating gives CASSHIHFRDSHSPTNEKLFF.